Following are 15 T cell receptor beta chains from one sample sequenced in a study of T cells in localized non-small cell lung cancer. Libraries were prepared by immunoSEQ multiplex PCR; TCRdb keeps only in-frame clonotypes and omits some of them. Here the sample spans about 15,000 clones, around 83% being singletons. Sample: peripheral blood, taken before any cancer treatment. The receptors were sampled from a woman aged 35-70 years with stage I lung adenocarcinoma.

The table lists this clone with a count of one. The CDR3 loop reads CASSFSGSGYTF. The DNA for the CDR3 is TGTGCCAGCAGCTTTTCCGGGAGTGGCTACACCTTC. The chain carries TRBV11-2 and TRBJ1-2; D remains ambiguous. V shed 3 bases and J shed 7 bases, with 9 bases lying between them. The CDR3 contains 12 residues. Germline V gene data show CDR1 as SGHAT and CDR2 as FQNNGV.

V is TRBV6-1 and J is TRBJ1-5, with D possibly being TRBD1 (6 bases). The CDR3 is made up of 15 amino acids. Trimming pared 8 bases from V and 0 bases from J, leaving 14 bases between. Germline-derived CDR1 and CDR2 are MNHNS and SASEGT. This CDR3 reads CASGIRDNSNQPQHF. The CDR3 nucleotides are TGTGCCAGCGGCATAAGGGACAATAGCAATCAGCCCCAGCATTTT.

The J gene is TRBJ1-1, the V gene TRBV5-6; no definite D call. The ends were cut back, 10 bases at V and 0 bases at J, with 16 bases in the middle. The CDR3 runs 14 residues. Germline CDR1 and CDR2: SGHDT and YYEEEE. In DNA form, the CDR3 reads TGTGCCGGAACTCGAATGGAGGTGAACACTGAAGCTTTCTTT. It is translated as CAGTRMEVNTEAFF.

The V and J genes are TRBV11-2 and TRBJ1-5; D remains ambiguous. Deletions cut 4 bases from V and 3 bases from J, with 7 bases between. The length of the CDR3 is 13 residues. Per germline, CDR1 SGHAT and CDR2 FQNNGV. The DNA for the CDR3 is TGTGCCAGCAGCTCAGACACCAATCAGCCCCAGCATTTT. Its translation is CASSSDTNQPQHF. The whole variable domain, filled in from reference TRBV11-2 and TRBJ1-5, reads EAGVAQSPRYKIIEKRQSVAFWCNPISGHATLYWYQQILGQGPKLLIQFQNNGVVDDSQLPKDRFSAERLKGVDSTLKIQPAKLEDSAVYLCASSSDTNQPQHFGDGTRLSIL.

The table lists this clone with a few counts. This rearrangement joins TRBV2 to TRBJ2-1, with 8 bases aligning to TRBD1. Germline V lookup: CDR1 SNHLY, CDR2 FYNNEI. This CDR3 spans 12 amino acids. The trim removed 7 bases at V and 15 bases at J, leaving 11 bases unmatched. CDR3 region: CASNPDRALAFF. The CDR3 region has the DNA TGTGCCAGCAATCCGGACAGGGCGCTTGCGTTCTTC.

This chain connects TRBV2 to TRBJ2-7; D not resolved. Germline loops: CDR1 SNHLY, CDR2 FYNNEI. Trimming cost V 2 bases and J 2 bases, with 10 bases left between them. The CDR3 length is 14 residues. The CDR3 sequence: CASSEMAVTYEQYF. CDR3 sequence (DNA): TGTGCCAGCAGTGAAATGGCCGTTACCTACGAGCAGTACTTC.

The chain links TRBV20-1 to TRBJ1-2; D gene ambiguous. CDR1 and CDR2 (germline): DFQATT, SNEGSKA (reference sequence). This CDR3 region has 10 residues. V was cut by 5 bases and J by 9 bases, with 10 bases left in between. The CDR3 here is CSASPFSYTF. The CDR3 DNA sequence: TGCAGTGCTTCTCCCTTTAGCTACACCTTC.

The chain couples TRBV18 to TRBJ1-5; D not certain. The germline CDR1 and CDR2 sequences are KGHSH and LQKENI. CDR3 length: 14 residues. V was shortened by 4 bases and J by 4 bases, with 11 bases between the two germline ends. The CDR3 nucleotides are TGTGCCAGCTCACTCGGGTTAGTAAATCAGCCCCAGCATTTT. This encodes CASSLGLVNQPQHF.

The chain recombines TRBV6-1 with TRBJ2-2, with unresolved D. Germline CDR1 MNHNS, CDR2 SASEGT. The CDR3 contains 12 residues. The V end lost 7 bases, the J end lost 4 bases, and 7 bases lay between the germline ends. The CDR3 DNA reads TGTGCCAGCAATGGTCGCACCGGGGAGCTGTTTTTT. It specifies CASNGRTGELFF.

This chain links TRBV5-1 with TRBJ1-2; a possible D gene is TRBD1 (6 bases). From germline, CDR1 is SGHRS and CDR2 YFSETQ. The CDR3 is made up of 16 amino acids. Trimming removed 2 bases at V and 8 bases at J, with 22 bases between. The DNA for the CDR3 is TGCGCCAGCAGCTTAGACGCCGGGACATACTTCGGCGGCTACACCTTC. This encodes CASSLDAGTYFGGYTF.

This clone was recorded only once. The genes are TRBV5-1 and TRBJ2-3; no definite D call. V lost 5 bases to trimming and J lost 0 bases, with 10 bases between them. Germline V gene lookup returns CDR1 SGHRS and CDR2 YFSETQ. The CDR3 loop spans 14 amino acids. The CDR3 sequence is CASSRTLSTDTQYF. The CDR3 DNA is TGCGCCAGCAGTAGAACGCTTAGCACAGATACGCAGTATTTT.

This rearrangement joins TRBV2 to TRBJ1-5; D is unresolved. Germline-derived CDR1 and CDR2 are SNHLY and FYNNEI. V shed 7 bases and J shed 1 base, with 11 bases lying between them. This CDR3 is 14 amino acids long. DNA for the CDR3: TGTGCCAGCAACGACCGAGACAGCAATCAGCCCCAGCATTTT. Translation gives CASNDRDSNQPQHF.

This chain joins TRBV5-5 and TRBJ1-2, with 8 bases matching TRBD1. Trimming removed 0 bases from V and 8 bases from J; junction bases left unmatched: 15. CDR3 length equals 17 residues. Germline CDR1 is SGHKS and CDR2 is YYEKEE (reference sequence). CDR3 protein: CASSLVNGGQGLGGYTF. CDR3 DNA: TGTGCCAGCAGCTTGGTCAATGGAGGACAGGGCCTAGGGGGCTACACCTTC.

The V call is TRBV7-8, the J call TRBJ2-7, with no clear D. V lost 1 base and J lost 3, with 7 bases in between. Per germline, CDR1 SGHVS and CDR2 FQNEAQ. The CDR3 loop spans 13 amino acids. The CDR3 region has the DNA TGTGCCAGCAGCTTAGTCTACGACTACGAGCAGTACTTC. Its translation is CASSLVYDYEQYF.

V and J are TRBV12-5 and TRBJ1-1; 9 positions match TRBD1. The CDR3 is 15 residues long. V trimming: 3 bases; J trimming: 5 bases; junction bases outside the gene matches: 7. The germline V gene has CDR1 LGHNT and CDR2 FRNRAP. The CDR3 DNA is TGTGCTAGTGGTTTACCACAGGGGGCTTGGACTGAAGCTTTCTTT. This gives the protein CASGLPQGAWTEAFF.